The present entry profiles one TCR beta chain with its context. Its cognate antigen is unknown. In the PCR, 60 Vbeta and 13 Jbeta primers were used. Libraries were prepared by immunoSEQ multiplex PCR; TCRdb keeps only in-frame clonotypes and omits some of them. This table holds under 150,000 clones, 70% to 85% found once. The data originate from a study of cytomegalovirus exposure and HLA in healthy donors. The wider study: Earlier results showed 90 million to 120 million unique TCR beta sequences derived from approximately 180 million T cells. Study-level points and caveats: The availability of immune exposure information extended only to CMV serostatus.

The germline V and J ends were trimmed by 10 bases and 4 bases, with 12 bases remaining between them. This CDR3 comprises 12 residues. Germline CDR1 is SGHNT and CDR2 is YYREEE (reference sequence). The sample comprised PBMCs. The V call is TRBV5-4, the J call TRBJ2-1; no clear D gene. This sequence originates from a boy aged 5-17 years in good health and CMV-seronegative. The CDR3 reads CASLNTYNEQFF. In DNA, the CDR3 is TGTGCCTCACTAAATACTTACAATGAGCAGTTCTTC.